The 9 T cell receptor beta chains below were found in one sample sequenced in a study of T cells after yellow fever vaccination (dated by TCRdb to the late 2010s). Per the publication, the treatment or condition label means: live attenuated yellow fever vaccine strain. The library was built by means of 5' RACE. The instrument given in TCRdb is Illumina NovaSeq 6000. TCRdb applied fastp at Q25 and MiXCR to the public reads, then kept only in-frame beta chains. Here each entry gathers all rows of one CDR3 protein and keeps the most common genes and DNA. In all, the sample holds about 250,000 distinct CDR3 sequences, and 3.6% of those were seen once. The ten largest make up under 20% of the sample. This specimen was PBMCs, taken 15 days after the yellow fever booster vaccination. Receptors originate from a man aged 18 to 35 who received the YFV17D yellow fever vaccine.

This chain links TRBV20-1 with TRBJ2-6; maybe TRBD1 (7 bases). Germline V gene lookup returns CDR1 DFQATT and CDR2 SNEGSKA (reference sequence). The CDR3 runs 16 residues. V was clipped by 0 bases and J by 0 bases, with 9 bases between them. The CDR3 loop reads CSARDQGGSGANVLTF. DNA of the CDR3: TGCAGTGCTAGAGATCAGGGGGGCTCTGGGGCCAACGTCCTGACTTTC.

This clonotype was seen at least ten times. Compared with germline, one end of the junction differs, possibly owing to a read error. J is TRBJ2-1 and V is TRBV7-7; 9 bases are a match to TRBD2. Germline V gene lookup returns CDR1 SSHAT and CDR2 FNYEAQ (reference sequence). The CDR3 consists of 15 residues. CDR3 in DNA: TGTGCTAGCAGCCCCGAGCGGGGGGCGTACAATGAGCAGTTCTTC. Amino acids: CASSPERGAYNEQFF.

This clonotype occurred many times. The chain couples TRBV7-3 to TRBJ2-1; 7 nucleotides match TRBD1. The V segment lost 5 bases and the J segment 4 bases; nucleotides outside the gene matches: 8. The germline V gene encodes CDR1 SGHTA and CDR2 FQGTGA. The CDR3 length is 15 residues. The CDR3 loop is CASSLRRQGYNEQFF. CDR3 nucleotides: TGTGCCAGCAGCCTCCGGAGACAGGGATACAATGAGCAGTTCTTC.

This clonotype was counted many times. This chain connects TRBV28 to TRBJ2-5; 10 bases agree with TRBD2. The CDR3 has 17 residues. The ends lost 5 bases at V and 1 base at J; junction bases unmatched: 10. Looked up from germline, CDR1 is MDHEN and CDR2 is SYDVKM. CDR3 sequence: CASSRPGLADFQETQYF. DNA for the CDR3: TGTGCCAGCAGTCGACCCGGACTAGCGGACTTCCAAGAGACCCAGTACTTC. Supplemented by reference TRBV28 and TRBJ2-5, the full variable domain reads DVKVTQSSRYLVKRTGEKVFLECVQDMDHENMFWYRQDPGLGLRLIYFSYDVKMKEKGDIPEGYSVSREKKERFSLILESASTNQTSMYLCASSRPGLADFQETQYFGPGTRLLVL.

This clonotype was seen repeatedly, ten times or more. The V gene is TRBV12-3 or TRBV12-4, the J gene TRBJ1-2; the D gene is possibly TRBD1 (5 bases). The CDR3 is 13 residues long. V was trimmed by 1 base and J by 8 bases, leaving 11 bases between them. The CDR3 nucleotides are TGTGCCAGCAGTTTAGGAGTACAGGCCGGCTACACCTTC. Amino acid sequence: CASSLGVQAGYTF.

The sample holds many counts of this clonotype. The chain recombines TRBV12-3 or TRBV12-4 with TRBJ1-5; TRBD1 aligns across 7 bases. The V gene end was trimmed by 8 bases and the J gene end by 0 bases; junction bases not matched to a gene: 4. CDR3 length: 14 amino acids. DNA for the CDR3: TGTGCCAGCCTCGGGACAGCTAGCAATCAGCCCCAGCATTTT. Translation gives CASLGTASNQPQHF.

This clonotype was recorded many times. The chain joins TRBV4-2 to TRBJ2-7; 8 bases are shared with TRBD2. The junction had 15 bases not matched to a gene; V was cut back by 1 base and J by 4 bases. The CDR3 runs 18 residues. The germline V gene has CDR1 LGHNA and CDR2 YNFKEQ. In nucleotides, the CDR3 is TGTGCCAGCAGCCAAGCTAGGCGTTTTAGCGGGGCCTTTTACGAGCAGTACTTC. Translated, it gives CASSQARRFSGAFYEQYF.

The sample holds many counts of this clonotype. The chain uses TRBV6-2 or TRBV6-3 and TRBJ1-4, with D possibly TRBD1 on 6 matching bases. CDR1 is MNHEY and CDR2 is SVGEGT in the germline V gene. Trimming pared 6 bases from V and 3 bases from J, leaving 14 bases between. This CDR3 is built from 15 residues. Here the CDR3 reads CASSRKDRPNEKLFF. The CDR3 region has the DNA TGTGCCAGCAGCCGAAAGGACAGACCTAATGAAAAACTGTTTTTT.

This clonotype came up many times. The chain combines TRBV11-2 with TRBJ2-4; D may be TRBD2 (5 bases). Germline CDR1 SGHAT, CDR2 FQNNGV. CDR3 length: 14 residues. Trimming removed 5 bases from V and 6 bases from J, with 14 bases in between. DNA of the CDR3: TGTGCCAGCAGCCAAGTCCCGGGAACAAACATTCAGTACTTC. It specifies CASSQVPGTNIQYF.